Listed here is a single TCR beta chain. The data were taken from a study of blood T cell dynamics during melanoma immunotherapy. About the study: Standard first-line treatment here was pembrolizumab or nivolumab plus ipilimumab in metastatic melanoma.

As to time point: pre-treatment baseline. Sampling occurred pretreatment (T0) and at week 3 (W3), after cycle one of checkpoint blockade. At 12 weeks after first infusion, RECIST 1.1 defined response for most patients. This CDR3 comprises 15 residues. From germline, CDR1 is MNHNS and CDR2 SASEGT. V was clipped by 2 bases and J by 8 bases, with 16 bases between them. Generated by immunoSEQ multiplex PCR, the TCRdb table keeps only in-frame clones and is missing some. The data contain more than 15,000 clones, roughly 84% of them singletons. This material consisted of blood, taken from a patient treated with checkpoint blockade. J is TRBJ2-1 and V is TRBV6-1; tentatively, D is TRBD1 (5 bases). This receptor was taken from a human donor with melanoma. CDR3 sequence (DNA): TGTGCCAGCAGTGAAATTAAGGGGTCCCGTGATGAGCAGTTCTTC. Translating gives CASSEIKGSRDEQFF.